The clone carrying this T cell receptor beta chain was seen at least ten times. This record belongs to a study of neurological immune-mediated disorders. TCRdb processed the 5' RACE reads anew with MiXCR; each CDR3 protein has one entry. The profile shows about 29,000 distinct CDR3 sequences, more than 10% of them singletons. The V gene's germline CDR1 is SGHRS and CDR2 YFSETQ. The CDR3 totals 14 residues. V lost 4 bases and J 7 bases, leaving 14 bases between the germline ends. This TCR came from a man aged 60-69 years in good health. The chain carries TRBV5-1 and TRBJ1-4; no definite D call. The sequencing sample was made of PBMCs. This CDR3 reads CASSLQPAGEKLFF. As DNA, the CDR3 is TGCGCCAGCAGCCTCCAGCCGGCGGGTGAAAAACTGTTTTTT.